Shown below are 23 T cell receptor beta chains from a single sample sequenced in a study of regulatory T cells in long-lasting Graves disease (dated by TCRdb to the early 2020s). The method was multiplex PCR. Sequencer: Illumina HiSeq 4000. iRepertoire HTBI primers and Arm-PCR amplification of CDR3 regions were used to construct TCR beta libraries. In TCRdb, the public reads were trimmed at Q25 with fastp and aligned with MiXCR, with productive beta chains retained. Identical CDR3 proteins give one entry, which carries the most common genes and DNA. The sample table records about 500,000 distinct CDR3 sequences; more than 10% of these occur just once. The ten largest clones represent around 10% of the sample. The sample's time point label is to be understood as: newly diagnosed GD, antithyroid drugs for less than 3 months. For both TCR sequencing and RNA sequencing, RNA was extracted from PBMCs in TRIzol.

The data were also submitted as part of a second study, on T cells in Graves' hyperthyroidism and ophthalmopathy.

Sequenced here: peripheral blood mononuclear cells (PBMCs), sampled at new diagnosis, from a patient treated with antithyroid drugs. The receptor source for this set is a woman aged 30 to 39 with Graves disease. Donor details come from another sample of the same person, matched by shared clones.

This clonotype was seen repeatedly, ten times or more. This chain joins TRBV13 and TRBJ1-6; D may be TRBD1 (6 bases). Per germline, CDR1 PRHDT and CDR2 FYEKMQ (reference sequence). This CDR3 has 15 amino acids. The ends were cut back, 0 bases at V and 8 bases at J, with 11 bases in the middle. The CDR3 region has the DNA TGTGCCAGCAGCTTAGGGGTCAGGGGAGATTCACCCCTCCACTTT. This sequence encodes CASSLGVRGDSPLHF.

The table lists this clonotype with many counts. This chain uses TRBV11-3 with TRBJ1-2, with 7 bases identical to TRBD1. CDR1 and CDR2 from the germline V gene are SGHNT and YENEEA. The CDR3 contains 14 residues. The ends lost 6 bases at V and 4 bases at J; junction bases unmatched: 8. The CDR3 sequence: CASRSRQGGYGYTF. The CDR3 DNA follows: TGTGCCAGCAGATCACGACAGGGCGGCTATGGCTACACCTTC.

This clonotype has at least ten counts. The V call is TRBV28, the J call TRBJ2-5, with TRBD2 matching 8 bases. CDR3 length: 17 amino acids. Trimming at V came to 5 bases and at J to 3 bases, leaving 14 bases not matched to a gene. Germline-derived CDR1 and CDR2 are MDHEN and SYDVKM. The CDR3 bases are TGTGCCAGCAGTCCCCGAGGGAGCGGGAGTGGAAAAGAGACCCAGTACTTC. Protein: CASSPRGSGSGKETQYF.

This clonotype came up a few times. The chain joins TRBV19 to TRBJ1-5; 9 nucleotides align to TRBD1. This CDR3 is 15 amino acids long. The V gene end was trimmed by 4 bases and the J gene end by 3 bases; junction bases not matched to a gene: 4. CDR1 is LNHDA, CDR2 SQIVND, per germline (reference sequence). The CDR3 DNA sequence: TGTGCCAGTAGTACCGACAGGGGGACCAATCAGCCCCAGCATTTT. Its translation is CASSTDRGTNQPQHF.

Comments on this clonotype: Just one base apart from a much larger clone, this may be a read error. The chain carries TRBV27 and TRBJ2-1; 8 positions agree with TRBD2. CDR1 and CDR2 from the germline V gene are MNHEY and SMNVEV (reference sequence). CDR3 length: 16 residues. Here the CDR3 DNA reads TGTGCCAGCAGTTTAGGTGCGGGAGGAATGGGGAATGAGCAGCTCTTC. As protein: CASSLGAGGMGNEQLF.

The rearrangement links TRBV7-8 to TRBJ2-7; D is unresolved. The V and J ends lost 4 bases and 7 bases respectively, with 11 bases between them. Per the germline V gene, CDR1 is SGHVS and CDR2 is FQNEAQ. The CDR3 length is 12 residues. The DNA for the CDR3 is TGTGCCAGCAGCTCGGACCGGCTGGAGCAGTACTTC. It yields the protein CASSSDRLEQYF.

This clonotype was counted at least ten times. The J gene is TRBJ2-2, the V gene TRBV18; the D gene is possibly TRBD1 (5 bases). The germline V gene encodes CDR1 KGHSH and CDR2 LQKENI. V was cut by 6 bases and J by 2 bases, with 10 bases left in between. This CDR3 is 14 amino acids long. This CDR3 reads CASSTTVNTGELFF. The DNA for the CDR3 is TGTGCCAGCTCTACGACAGTCAACACCGGGGAGCTGTTTTTT.

In its sample, this clonotype was seen many times. The chain has TRBV12-3 or TRBV12-4 and TRBJ1-5; perhaps TRBD1 as D (5 bases). The ends were cut back, 4 bases at V and 0 bases at J, with 13 bases in the middle. This CDR3 comprises 16 residues. Here the CDR3 reads CASSSSTGYSNQPQHF. The CDR3 DNA follows: TGTGCCAGCAGTTCAAGTACAGGATATAGCAATCAGCCCCAGCATTTT.

The chain combines TRBV3-1 with TRBJ1-6; D unresolved. The germline V and J ends were trimmed by 3 bases and 8 bases, with 8 bases remaining between them. The CDR3 consists of 13 residues. Germline lookup yields CDR1 LGHDT and CDR2 YNNKEL (reference sequence). CDR3 bases: TGTGCCAGCAGCCATAGCGTGGATTCACCCCTCCACTTT. Encoded protein: CASSHSVDSPLHF. The full variable domain, its missing parts supplied by reference TRBV3-1 and TRBJ1-6, is DTAVSQTPKYLVTQMGNDKSIKCEQNLGHDTMYWYKQDSKKFLKIMFSYNNKELIINETVPNRFSPKSPDKAHLNLHINSLELGDSAVYFCASSHSVDSPLHFGNGTRLTVT.

The sample holds many counts of this clonotype. The chain carries TRBV12-3 or TRBV12-4 and TRBJ1-5; TRBD1 matches at 7 bases. The CDR3 sequence is 15 residues long. V lost 3 bases, J lost 7 bases, and 9 bases stayed unmatched. As DNA, the CDR3 is TGTGCCAGCAGTTTCCAGGGTTCCAGGGGGCAGCCCCAGCATTTT. It codes for CASSFQGSRGQPQHF.

At least ten counts were recorded for this clonotype. The V and J genes are TRBV5-4 and TRBJ1-4; 9 bases agree with TRBD1. The CDR3 is 14 amino acids. Germline loops: CDR1 SGHNT, CDR2 YYREEE (reference sequence). V shed 4 bases and J 7 bases; nucleotides not matched to a gene: 5. The CDR3 nucleotides are TGTGCCAGCAGCCCCGGGACAGGGTTTGAAAAACTGTTTTTT. Translated, it gives CASSPGTGFEKLFF.

This chain uses TRBV27 with TRBJ2-2; D is uncertain. CDR1 and CDR2 from the germline V gene are MNHEY and SMNVEV (reference sequence). The CDR3 contains 13 residues. V lost 1 base, J lost 4 bases, and 4 bases lay in between. The CDR3 reads CASSLFSTGELFF. The CDR3 DNA follows: TGTGCCAGCAGTTTATTTAGCACCGGGGAGCTGTTTTTT.

The V call is TRBV12-3 or TRBV12-4, the J call TRBJ1-5, with unresolved D. Trimming shortened V by 5 bases and J by 6 bases, and 14 bases separated the two germline ends. The CDR3 has 14 amino acids. CDR3 nucleotide sequence: TGTGCCAGCAGTACCGTCCTCTTATCTCAGCCCCAGCATTTT. It yields the protein CASSTVLLSQPQHF.

The sample holds many counts of this clonotype. This rearrangement joins TRBV30 to TRBJ2-3, with D unclear. The CDR3 length is 13 residues. The germline gives CDR1 GTSNPN, CDR2 SVGIG (reference sequence). Trimming shortened V by 4 bases and J by 1 base, and 9 bases separated the two germline ends. DNA of the CDR3: TGTGCCTGGAAAAGGCGCGGCACAGATACGCAGTATTTT. This gives the protein CAWKRRGTDTQYF.

This sequence joins TRBV12-3 or TRBV12-4 and TRBJ2-7; D might be TRBD2 (6 bases). This CDR3 has 13 residues. The V and J ends lost 5 bases and 7 bases respectively, with 15 bases between them. The DNA of the CDR3 is TGTGCCAGCAGTCCCGAGGGGACTGGGGAGCAGTACTTC. Protein sequence: CASSPEGTGEQYF.

As to this clonotype: A read error may be the cause here, since a much bigger clone is one base away. V and J are TRBV13 and TRBJ2-7, with 11 bases that match TRBD2. This CDR3 has 15 amino acids. The J segment lost 3 bases and the V segment lost 4 bases, leaving 5 bases of the junction unmatched. Germline assignment: CDR1 PRHDT and CDR2 FYEKMQ (reference sequence). This CDR3 is CASSSSGRTFYEQYF. CDR3 nucleotides: TGTGCCAGCAGCTCTAGCGGGAGGACTTTCTACGAGCAGTACTTC. Drawing the rest from reference TRBV13 and TRBJ2-7, the complete variable domain is AAGVIQSPRHLIKEKRETATLKCYPIPRHDTVYWYQQGPGQDPQFLISFYEKMQSDKGSIPDRFSAQQFSDYHSELNMSSLELGDSALYFCASSSSGRTFYEQYFGPGTRLTVT.

This clonotype was observed many times. The V call is TRBV5-1, the J call TRBJ2-1; TRBD2 agrees at 10 bases. Germline-derived CDR1 and CDR2 are SGHRS and YFSETQ. The CDR3 has 14 residues. Germline trimming cut 2 bases from V and 7 bases from J; bases unmatched to any gene: 3. This CDR3 reads CASSLAGGVNEQFF. CDR3 bases: TGCGCCAGCAGCTTAGCGGGAGGGGTTAATGAGCAGTTCTTC.

V usage is TRBV30 and J usage is TRBJ2-3; TRBD2 matches 8 bases. The CDR3 covers 15 residues. J lost 1 base, V lost 4 bases, and 7 bases had no gene match. Per germline, CDR1 GTSNPN and CDR2 SVGIG (reference sequence). CDR3 DNA: TGTGCCTGGAAGGTAGCGGGAAGTGGCACAGATACGCAGTATTTT. The encoded protein is CAWKVAGSGTDTQYF.

The table lists this clonotype with a few counts. This could be a read error, since a much larger clone is one nucleotide away. This chain joins TRBV20-1 and TRBJ2-3; D uncertain. Germline CDR1 DFQATT, CDR2 SNEGSKA (reference sequence). The V end was cut by 5 bases, the J end by 7 bases, with 13 bases between. The CDR3 sequence is 12 residues long. CDR3 sequence reads: CSAPTQSNTQYF. CDR3 coding DNA: TGCAGTGCTCCTACTCAGAGCAATACGCAGTATTTT.

This clonotype was picked up many times. The rearrangement links TRBV7-2 to TRBJ2-5, with 13 bases aligning to TRBD2. V trimming: 5 bases; J trimming: 4 bases; junction bases outside the gene matches: 7. Germline V gene lookup returns CDR1 SGHTA and CDR2 FQGNSA. This CDR3 has 16 amino acids. The CDR3 region has the DNA TGTGCCAGCAGCCGAGGTGGACTAGCGGGAGTAGAGACCCAGTACTTC. This translates into CASSRGGLAGVETQYF. Variable domain in full (rest from reference TRBV7-2 and TRBJ2-5): GAGVSQSPSNKVTEKGKDVELRCDPISGHTALYWYRQSLGQGLEFLIYFQGNSAPDKSGLPSDRFSAERTGGSVSTLTIQRTQQEDSAVYLCASSRGGLAGVETQYFGPGTRLLVL.

This clonotype has at least ten counts. The rearrangement links TRBV13 to TRBJ2-6; D tentatively fits TRBD1 or TRBD2 (6 bases each). Germline-derived CDR1 and CDR2 are PRHDT and FYEKMQ (reference sequence). V lost 5 bases to trimming and J lost 4 bases, with 12 bases between them. This CDR3 contains 15 residues. The CDR3 sequence is CASSPFGGGANVLTF. In nucleotides, the CDR3 is TGTGCCAGCAGCCCCTTCGGGGGCGGGGCCAACGTCCTGACTTTC.

This clonotype was seen at least ten times. The chain's CDR3 is CASSATTGGPNSYNEQFF. CDR3 DNA: TGTGCCAGCAGTGCCACGACAGGGGGCCCTAACTCCTACAATGAGCAGTTCTTC. This chain joins TRBV25-1 and TRBJ2-1; 10 nucleotides line up with TRBD1. The V gene's germline CDR1 is MGHDK and CDR2 SYGVNS. Trimming at V came to 4 bases and at J to 0 bases, leaving 9 bases not matched to a gene. The CDR3 has 18 residues.

This clonotype was detected ten times or more. The chain employs TRBV12-3 or TRBV12-4 and TRBJ2-2, with a weak D call TRBD1 (5 bases). V gave up 6 bases and J gave up 4 bases, with 12 bases separating them. The CDR3 length is 14 residues. The CDR3 loop reads CASRVQAITGELFF. The CDR3 region has the DNA TGTGCCAGCAGAGTACAGGCGATCACCGGGGAGCTGTTTTTT.